This T cell receptor beta chain was found in a study of T-cell reconstitution after alpha-beta-depleted transplantation in children. The table lists this clonotype with many counts. Antigen unknown. Study-level results: Where alpha-beta T cells came from about two months after transplant was reportedly several hundred expanded graft clones. High day-60 TCRbeta diversity in some patients came from surviving recipient T cells and thymic progenitors. T cells produced anew were the main source of T-cell counts and diversity one year after transplant.

Trimming removed 5 bases from V and 3 bases from J; junction bases left unmatched: 13. The CDR3 loop spans 17 amino acids. Preparation of the TCRbeta library used unique molecular identifiers. Using its own MiXCR run on the PCR reads, TCRdb lists one record per CDR3 protein. In the table there are just over 200,000 distinct CDR3 sequences, 7% to 9% of which are singletons. The receptor was derived from a male patient aged 2 to 9 who had a stem cell transplant for acute myeloid leukemia, so the T cells may come from the graft donor. The sequenced sample was PBMCs, mostly from graft donor cells, obtained 360 days after TCRalphabeta/CD19-depleted stem cell transplant. The V call is TRBV12-3 or TRBV12-4, the J call TRBJ2-1; 7 bases agree with TRBD1. CDR3 sequence: CASSPWGTGQYYNEQFF. The CDR3 region has the DNA TGTGCCAGCAGTCCTTGGGGAACGGGACAGTACTACAATGAGCAGTTCTTC.